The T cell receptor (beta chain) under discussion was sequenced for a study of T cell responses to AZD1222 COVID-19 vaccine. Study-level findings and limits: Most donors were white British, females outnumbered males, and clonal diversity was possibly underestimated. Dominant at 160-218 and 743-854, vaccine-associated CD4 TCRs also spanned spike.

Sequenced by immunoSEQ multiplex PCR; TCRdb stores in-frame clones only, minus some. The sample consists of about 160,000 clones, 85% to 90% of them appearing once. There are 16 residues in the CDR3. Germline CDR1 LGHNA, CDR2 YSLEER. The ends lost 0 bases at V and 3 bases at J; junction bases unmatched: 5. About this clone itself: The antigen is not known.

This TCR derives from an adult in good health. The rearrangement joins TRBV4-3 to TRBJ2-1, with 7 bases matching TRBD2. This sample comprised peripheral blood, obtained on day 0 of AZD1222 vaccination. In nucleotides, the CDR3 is TGCGCCAGCAGCCAAGATACTAGCGTTGGCTACAATGAGCAGTTCTTC. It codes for CASSQDTSVGYNEQFF.